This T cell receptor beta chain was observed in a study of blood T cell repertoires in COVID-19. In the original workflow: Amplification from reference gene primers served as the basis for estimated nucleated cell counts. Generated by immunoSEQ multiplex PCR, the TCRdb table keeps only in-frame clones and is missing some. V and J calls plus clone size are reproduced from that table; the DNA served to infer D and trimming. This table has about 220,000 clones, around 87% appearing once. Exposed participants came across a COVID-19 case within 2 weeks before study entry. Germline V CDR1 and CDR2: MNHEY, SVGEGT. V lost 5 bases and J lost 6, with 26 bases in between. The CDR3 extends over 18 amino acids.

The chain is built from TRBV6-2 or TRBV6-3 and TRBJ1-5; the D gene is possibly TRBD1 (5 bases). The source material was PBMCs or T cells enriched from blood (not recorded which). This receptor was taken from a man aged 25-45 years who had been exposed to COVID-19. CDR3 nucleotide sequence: TGTGCCAGCAGTCCACACCCCCAAGAAGGGGAAGCGGGTCAGCCCCAGCATTTT. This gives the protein CASSPHPQEGEAGQPQHF.